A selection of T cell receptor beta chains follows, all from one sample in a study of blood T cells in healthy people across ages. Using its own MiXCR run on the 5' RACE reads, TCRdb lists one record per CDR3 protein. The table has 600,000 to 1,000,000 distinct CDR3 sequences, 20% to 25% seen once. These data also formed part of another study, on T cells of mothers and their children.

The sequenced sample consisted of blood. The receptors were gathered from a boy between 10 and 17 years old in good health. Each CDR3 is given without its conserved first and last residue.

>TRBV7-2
ASSLGGVMNTEAL
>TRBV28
ASSARGAHTDTQY
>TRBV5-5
ASSLGRGIFMNTEAF
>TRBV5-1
ASSLGLPQNYGYT
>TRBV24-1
ATSDLVQDLGETQY
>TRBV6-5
ASISPGNYEQY
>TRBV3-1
ASSSRWLAAYNEQF
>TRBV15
ATSRADRGTDTQY
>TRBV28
ASSVRDSPYEQY
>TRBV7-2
ASRMTGGTGELF
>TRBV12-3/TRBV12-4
ASSLQGTLQETQY
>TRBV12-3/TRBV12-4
ASSLYGMGNQPQH
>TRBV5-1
ASSPGRTDSPLH
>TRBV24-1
ATSEGGRAENIQY
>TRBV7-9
ASSAQDSYEQY
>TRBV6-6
ASSSQQGAHSEAF
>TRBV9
ASSVADLGDYGYT
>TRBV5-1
ASSLATSLFAEQY
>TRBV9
ASSVATGSYEQY
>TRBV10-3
AISERNVGVGNEQF
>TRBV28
ASSPPGMESYEQY
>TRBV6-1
ASSPLGLAGKGSYEQY
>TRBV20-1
SARDRTFSNTEAF
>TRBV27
ASSPIPPGQGAISSTGELF
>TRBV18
ASSRDGRGEKLF
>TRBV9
ASRGAGEVGGYT
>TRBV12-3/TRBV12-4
ASSLAGLAKDEQF
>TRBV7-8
ASSLSPAGKGSPLH
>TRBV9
ASSSLGQPNEKLF
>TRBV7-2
ASSPREVPDTQY
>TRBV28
ASSVSPGQGHREQS
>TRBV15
ATSRRTSGGGSY
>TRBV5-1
ASSIRQTGYNEKLF
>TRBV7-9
ASSQGLAINEQF
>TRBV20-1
SGWGTDSYEQY
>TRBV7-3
ASSALGARTDTQY
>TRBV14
ASSQDGRLLTDTQY
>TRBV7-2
ASSELGYLLAEAF
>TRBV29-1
SVELAGLAEETQY
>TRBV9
ASTRTGTGDQETQY
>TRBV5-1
ASRGDPSSYNEQF
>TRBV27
ASSSSLGTGFGQPQH
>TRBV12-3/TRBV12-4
ASSLPVRTDTQY
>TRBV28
ASSFRAGRGELF
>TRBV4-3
ASSQRTGWEQY
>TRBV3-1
ASSLKGTSGRRDEQF
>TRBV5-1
ASGLHLRGETQY
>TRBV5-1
ASSWDRIQETQY
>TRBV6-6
ASSAGTVNEKLF
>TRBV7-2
ASSFPGLAGKNIQY
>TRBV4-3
ASSQEGRDGEQY
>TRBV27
ASSSRLAQSSYNEQF
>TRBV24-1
ATSSGAHYGYT
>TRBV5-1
ASSLQDLNYGYT